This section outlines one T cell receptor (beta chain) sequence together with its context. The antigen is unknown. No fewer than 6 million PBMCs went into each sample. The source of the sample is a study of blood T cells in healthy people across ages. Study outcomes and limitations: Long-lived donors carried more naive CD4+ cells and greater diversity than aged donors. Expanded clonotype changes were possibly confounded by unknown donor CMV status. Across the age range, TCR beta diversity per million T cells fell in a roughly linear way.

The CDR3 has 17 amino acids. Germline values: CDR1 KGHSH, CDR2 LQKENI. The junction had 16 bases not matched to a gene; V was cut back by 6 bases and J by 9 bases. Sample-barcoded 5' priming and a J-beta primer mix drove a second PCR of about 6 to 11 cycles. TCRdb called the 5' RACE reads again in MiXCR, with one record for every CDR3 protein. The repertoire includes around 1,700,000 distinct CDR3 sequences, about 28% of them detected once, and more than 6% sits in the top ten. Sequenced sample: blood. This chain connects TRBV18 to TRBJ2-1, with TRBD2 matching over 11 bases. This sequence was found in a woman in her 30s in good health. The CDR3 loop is CASSTGASGRTTSEQFF. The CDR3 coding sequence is TGTGCCAGCTCTACCGGGGCTAGCGGGAGGACAACCAGTGAGCAGTTCTTC.